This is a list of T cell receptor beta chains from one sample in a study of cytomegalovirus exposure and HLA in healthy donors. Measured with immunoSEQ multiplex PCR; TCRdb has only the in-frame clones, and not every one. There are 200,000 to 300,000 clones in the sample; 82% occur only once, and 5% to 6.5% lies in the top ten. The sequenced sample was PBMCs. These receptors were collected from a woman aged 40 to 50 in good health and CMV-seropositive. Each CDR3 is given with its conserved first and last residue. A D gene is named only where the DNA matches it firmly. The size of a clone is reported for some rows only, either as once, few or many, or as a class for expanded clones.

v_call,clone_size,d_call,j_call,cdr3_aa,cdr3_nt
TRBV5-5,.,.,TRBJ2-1,CASTQRGGIDEQFF,TGTGCCAGCACCCAGAGGGGGGGCATCGATGAGCAGTTCTTC
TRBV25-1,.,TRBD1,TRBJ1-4,CASSPGTGNEKLFF,TGTGCCAGCAGCCCCGGGACAGGGAATGAAAAACTGTTTTTT
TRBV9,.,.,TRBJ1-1,CASSGSGRTEAFF,TGTGCCAGCAGCGGGTCCGGGAGGACTGAAGCTTTCTTT
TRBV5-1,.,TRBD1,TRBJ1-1,CASSSRTGRTNTEAFF,TGCGCCAGCAGCTCCCGGACAGGGCGCACGAACACTGAAGCTTTCTTT
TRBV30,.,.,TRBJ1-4,CAWSVRRRNEKLFF,TGTGCCTGGAGTGTACGGCGGAGAAATGAAAAACTGTTTTTT
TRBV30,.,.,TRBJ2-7,CAWIRRGWVHEQYF,TGTGCCTGGATTCGGAGGGGCTGGGTCCACGAGCAGTACTTC
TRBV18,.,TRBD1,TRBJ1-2,CASSPGQGTNYGYTF,TGTGCCAGCTCACCGGGACAGGGTACTAACTATGGCTACACCTTC
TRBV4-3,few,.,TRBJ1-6,CASSLAGQVNSPLHF,TGCGCCAGCAGCTTGGCTGGGCAGGTCAATTCACCCCTCCACTTT
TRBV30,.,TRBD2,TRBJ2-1,CAWSVTSVNEQFF,TGTGCCTGGAGTGTAACTAGCGTCAATGAGCAGTTCTTC
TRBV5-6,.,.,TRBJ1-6,CASRGQPNSPLHF,TGTGCCAGCAGGGGACAACCTAATTCACCCCTCCACTTT
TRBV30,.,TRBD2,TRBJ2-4,CASGRETKKNIQYF,TGTGCCTCTGGGAGGGAAACAAAAAAAAACATTCAGTACTTC
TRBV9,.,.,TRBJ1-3,CASSSGGTGNTIYF,TGTGCCAGCAGCTCAGGTGGTACGGGAAACACCATATATTTT
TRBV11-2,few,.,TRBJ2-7,CASSLGGFSYEQYF,TGTGCCAGCAGCCTAGGCGGATTCTCCTACGAGCAGTACTTC
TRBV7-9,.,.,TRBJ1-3,CASSSSNVVSGNTIYF,TGTGCCAGCAGCTCCTCTAACGTTGTCTCTGGAAACACCATATATTTT
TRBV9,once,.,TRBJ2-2,CASSVQLGAMNTGELFF,TGTGCCAGCAGCGTCCAACTGGGGGCCATGAACACCGGGGAGCTGTTTTTT
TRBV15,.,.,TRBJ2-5,CATSRDRETQYF,TGTGCCACCAGCAGAGATCGGGAGACCCAGTACTTC
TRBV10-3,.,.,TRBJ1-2,CAISDRADSYGYTF,TGTGCCATCAGTGACAGAGCTGACTCCTATGGCTACACCTTC
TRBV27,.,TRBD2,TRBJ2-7,CASSLSGGYEQYF,TGTGCCAGCAGTTTATCGGGGGGGTACGAGCAGTACTTC
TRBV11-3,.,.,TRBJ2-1,CASSHQMGVWNEQFF,TGTGCCAGCAGCCACCAGATGGGAGTATGGAATGAGCAGTTCTTC
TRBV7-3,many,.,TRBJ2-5,CASSHAPGYRGKEETQYF,TGTGCCAGCAGCCACGCCCCGGGTTATAGGGGGAAGGAAGAGACCCAGTACTTC
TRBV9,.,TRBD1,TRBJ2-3,CASSSRQGLSTDTQYF,TGTGCCAGCAGCAGCAGACAGGGGCTAAGCACAGATACGCAGTATTTT
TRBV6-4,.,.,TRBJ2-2,CASSDSRLGTFQGGTGELFF,TGTGCCAGCAGTGACTCTAGACTAGGAACGTTTCAGGGGGGCACCGGGGAGCTGTTTTTT
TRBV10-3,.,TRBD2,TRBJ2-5,CAIREGGASQETQYF,TGTGCCATCCGCGAGGGAGGGGCGAGCCAAGAGACCCAGTACTTC
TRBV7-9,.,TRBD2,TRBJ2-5,CASSPEAGGPETQYF,TGTGCCAGCAGCCCAGAGGCGGGGGGGCCGGAGACCCAGTACTTC
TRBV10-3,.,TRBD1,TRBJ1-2,CAISAPDRERYGYTF,TGTGCCATCAGTGCCCCGGACAGGGAGAGGTATGGCTACACCTTC
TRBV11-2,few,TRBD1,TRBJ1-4,CASSRDRANEKLFF,TGTGCCAGCAGCAGGGACAGAGCTAATGAAAAACTGTTTTTT
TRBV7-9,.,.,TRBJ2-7,CSSSLMRDGEQYF,TGTTCCAGCAGCTTAATGCGGGACGGCGAGCAGTACTTC
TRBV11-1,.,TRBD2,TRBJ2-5,CASSLIAGGWETQYF,TGTGCCAGCAGCTTAATAGCGGGGGGCTGGGAGACCCAGTACTTC
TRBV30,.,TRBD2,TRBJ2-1,CAWSDTPGLAGGEQFF,TGTGCCTGGAGTGACACACCGGGACTAGCGGGAGGCGAGCAGTTCTTC
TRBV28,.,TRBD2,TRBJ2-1,CASSSGTSGRWEQFF,TGTGCCAGCAGCTCCGGGACTAGCGGGAGGTGGGAGCAGTTCTTC
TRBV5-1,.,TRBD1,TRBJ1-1,CASSRDRAGRAFF,TGCGCCAGCAGCCGGGACAGGGCCGGGCGAGCTTTCTTT
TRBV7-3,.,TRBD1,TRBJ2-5,CASSYGTGKETQYF,TGTGCCAGCAGCTACGGGACAGGGAAGGAGACCCAGTACTTC
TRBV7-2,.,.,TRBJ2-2,CASSSQGGGELFF,TGTGCCAGCAGCTCGCAGGGAGGCGGGGAGCTGTTTTTT
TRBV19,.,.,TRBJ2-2,CASTARQPTGELFF,TGTGCCAGTACCGCGAGGCAGCCCACCGGGGAGCTGTTTTTT
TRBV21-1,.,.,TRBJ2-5,CASSLPEGETTETQYF,TGTGCCAGCAGCCTCCCCGAGGGGGAGACAACGGAGACCCAGTACTTC
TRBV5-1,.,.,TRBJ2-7,CASSWTAGNEQYF,TGCGCCAGCAGCTGGACAGCCGGAAACGAGCAGTACTTC
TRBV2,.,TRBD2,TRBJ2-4,CASSTGGGKNIQYF,TGTGCCAGCTCAACCGGGGGGGGCAAAAACATTCAGTACTTC
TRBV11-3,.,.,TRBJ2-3,CASSSEGLLTDTQYF,TGTGCCAGCAGCTCGGAGGGGCTATTAACAGATACGCAGTATTTT
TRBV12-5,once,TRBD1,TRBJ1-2,CASDLRQGSVGGYTF,TGTGCTAGTGACCTTCGACAGGGGTCTGTGGGCGGCTACACCTTC
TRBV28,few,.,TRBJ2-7,CASSLAGDSYEQYF,TGTGCCAGCAGTTTGGCAGGGGATTCCTACGAGCAGTACTTC
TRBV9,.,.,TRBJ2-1,CASSAPSVAGKRNEQFF,TGTGCCAGCAGCGCCCCCTCCGTGGCGGGGAAGAGGAATGAGCAGTTCTTC
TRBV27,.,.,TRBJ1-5,CASSLSSGNQPQHF,TGTGCCAGCAGTTTATCGAGCGGGAATCAGCCCCAGCATTTT
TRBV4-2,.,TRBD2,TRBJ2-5,CASSQRASGGEQETQYF,TGTGCCAGCAGCCAAAGGGCTAGCGGGGGTGAACAAGAGACCCAGTACTTC
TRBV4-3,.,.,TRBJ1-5,CASSQEAAGRQPQHF,TGCGCCAGCAGCCAAGAAGCAGCAGGCCGTCAGCCCCAGCATTTT
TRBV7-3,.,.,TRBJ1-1,CASSLMPGTNTEAFF,TGTGCCAGCAGCTTAATGCCGGGGACAAACACTGAAGCTTTCTTT
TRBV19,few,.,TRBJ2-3,CASSQGTDTQYF,TGTGCCAGTAGCCAGGGCACAGATACGCAGTATTTT
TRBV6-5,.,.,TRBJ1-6,CASSYSTAGVNSPLHF,TGTGCCAGCAGTTACTCGACGGCAGGGGTGAATTCACCCCTCCACTTT
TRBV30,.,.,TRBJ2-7,CASGESGPYEQYF,TGTGCTTCCGGAGAGTCGGGTCCCTACGAGCAGTACTTC